One sample yielded the 8 T cell receptor beta chains listed below, sequenced in a study of blood T cell repertoires in COVID-19. The table came from immunoSEQ multiplex PCR; TCRdb's copy has only in-frame clones and leaves some out. The sample has some 230,000 clones, roughly 80% seen once. The sample comprised PBMCs or T cells enriched from blood (not recorded which). These TCRs come from a woman in her forties with acute COVID-19.

V usage is TRBV5-5 and J usage is TRBJ1-2; 7 bases map to TRBD1. This CDR3 comprises 16 residues. Germline CDR1 reads SGHKS; CDR2 reads YYEKEE (reference sequence). The V gene end was trimmed by 3 bases and the J gene end by 6 bases; junction bases not matched to a gene: 14. CDR3 residues: CASSSTPRTGTDGYTF. CDR3 nucleotide sequence: TGTGCCAGCAGCTCGACACCAAGGACAGGCACCGATGGCTACACCTTC.

V gene TRBV5-6 combines with J gene TRBJ2-7; tentative D call: TRBD1 (6 bases). V lost 0 bases, J lost 6 bases, and 10 bases lay in between. Germline V gives CDR1 SGHDT, CDR2 YYEEEE. The CDR3 spans 13 residues. The DNA for the CDR3 is TGTGCCAGCAGCTTGGCCCAGGGGACCGAGCAGTACTTC. It encodes CASSLAQGTEQYF.

The genes are TRBV6-2 or TRBV6-3 and TRBJ2-1; 8 bases are a match to TRBD2. This CDR3 region has 14 residues. From germline, CDR1 is MNHEY and CDR2 SVGEGT. The V gene end was trimmed by 2 bases and the J gene end by 6 bases; junction bases not matched to a gene: 3. DNA of the CDR3: TGTGCCAGCAGTTACGGACTAGCCCCCAATGAGCAGTTCTTC. It specifies CASSYGLAPNEQFF.

This clone was observed once. The chain links TRBV6-5 to TRBJ2-5, with 8 bases that match TRBD1. CDR1 MNHEY and CDR2 SVGAGI come from the germline V gene. The CDR3 extends over 13 amino acids. V was pared by 6 bases and J by 5 bases, with 5 bases of the junction left unmatched. The CDR3 coding sequence is TGTGCCAGCAGACCACAGGGGGGTGAGACCCAGTACTTC. Translation gives CASRPQGGETQYF.

This clone was observed a few times. This CDR3 is CACDDRGYTEAFF. The CDR3 DNA reads as TGTGCCTGCGATGACAGGGGGTACACTGAAGCTTTCTTT. The genes are TRBV19 and TRBJ1-1; 9 bases map to TRBD1. V was clipped by 11 bases and J by 3 bases; unmatched bases: 7. The CDR3 extends over 13 amino acids. Germline CDR1 LNHDA, CDR2 SQIVND (reference sequence).

The chain combines TRBV5-6 with TRBJ2-7; perhaps TRBD1 as D (5 bases). Germline V gene data show CDR1 as SGHDT and CDR2 as YYEEEE. The CDR3 spans 13 residues. V lost 0 bases, J lost 6 bases, and 10 bases lay in between. The CDR3 bases are TGTGCCAGCAGCTTGGGGCAGGGTGGCGAGCAGTACTTC. As protein: CASSLGQGGEQYF.

The J gene is TRBJ2-1, the V gene TRBV11-2; D uncertain. Germline values: CDR1 SGHAT, CDR2 FQNNGV. V was cut by 0 bases and J by 9 bases, with 12 bases left in between. The CDR3 runs 14 residues. This chain's CDR3 is CASSLEVLAGEQFF. CDR3 DNA sequence: TGTGCCAGCAGCTTAGAGGTCTTGGCAGGTGAGCAGTTCTTC.

The V gene is TRBV3-1 (or the pseudogene TRBV3-2), the J gene TRBJ2-6; D possibly corresponds to TRBD2 (6 bases). The CDR3 has 15 amino acids. Per the germline V gene, CDR1 is LGHDT and CDR2 is YNNKEL (reference sequence). V was pared by 8 bases and J by 3 bases, with 14 bases between. CDR3 bases: TGTGCCAGCGCCCGTCCGGGAGATGGGGCCAACGTCCTGACTTTC. Translated, it gives CASARPGDGANVLTF.